This T cell receptor (beta chain) was identified during a study of shared clonotypes between healthy human individuals. Study observations and caveats: Only a few donors were included, so the genetic and exposure-history diversity represented was limited.

Deep-level assay runs were performed. Unsorted PBMC contributed 250 to 350 ng DNA, 30,000 or so T cell genomes, to each replicate PCR. Using immunoSEQ multiplex PCR, the repertoire was profiled, and TCRdb retains in-frame clones only, with some absent. The sample yields more than 450,000 clones, approximately 85% seen once. The CDR3 has 14 amino acids. Per the germline V gene, CDR1 is SGHRS and CDR2 is YFSETQ. V was shortened by 0 bases and J by 6 bases, with 9 bases between the two germline ends. Of note for this clone: Antigen unknown. Additional DNA sequences in this sample encode the identical CDR3.

This chain uses TRBV5-1 with TRBJ2-2; D is undetermined. This receptor was obtained from a woman aged 40 to 50 in good health. Some clones in this sample may be carry-over from other donors' samples. The sequenced material came from PBMCs. The CDR3 DNA sequence: TGCGCCAGCAGCTTGGGGCTGCTAGCCGGGGAGCTGTTTTTT. It is translated as CASSLGLLAGELFF.